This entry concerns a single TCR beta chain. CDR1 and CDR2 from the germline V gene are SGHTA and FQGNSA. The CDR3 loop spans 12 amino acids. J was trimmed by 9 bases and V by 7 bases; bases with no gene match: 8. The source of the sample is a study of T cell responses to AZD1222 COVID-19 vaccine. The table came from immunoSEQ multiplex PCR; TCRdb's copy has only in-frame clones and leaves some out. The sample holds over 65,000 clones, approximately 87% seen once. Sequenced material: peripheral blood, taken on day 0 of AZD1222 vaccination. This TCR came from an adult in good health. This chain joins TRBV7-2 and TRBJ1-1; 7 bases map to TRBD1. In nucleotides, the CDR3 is TGTGCCAGCACCCAGACAGGGACAAAAGCTTTCTTT. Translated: CASTQTGTKAFF.